This T cell receptor beta chain stems from a study of OX40 agonist ivuxolimab in advanced cancers. Germline-derived CDR1 and CDR2 are KGHSH and LQKENI. J was trimmed by 7 bases and V by 4 bases; bases with no gene match: 5. This CDR3 is built from 14 residues. This table comes from immunoSEQ multiplex PCR, and its TCRdb copy is limited to in-frame clones, with some not included. The data show approximately 59,000 clones, 80% to 90% seen once. The rearrangement links TRBV18 to TRBJ2-7; 12 nucleotides align to TRBD1. This sample comprised CD4+ or CD8+ T cells sorted from blood, obtained in a trial of the OX40 agonist ivuxolimab. The sequence derives from an adult with an advanced solid tumor such as melanoma, head and neck, liver or kidney cancer. The CDR3 sequence: CASSRGTGGREQYF. CDR3 coding DNA: TGTGCCAGCTCACGCGGGACAGGGGGCCGGGAGCAGTACTTC.